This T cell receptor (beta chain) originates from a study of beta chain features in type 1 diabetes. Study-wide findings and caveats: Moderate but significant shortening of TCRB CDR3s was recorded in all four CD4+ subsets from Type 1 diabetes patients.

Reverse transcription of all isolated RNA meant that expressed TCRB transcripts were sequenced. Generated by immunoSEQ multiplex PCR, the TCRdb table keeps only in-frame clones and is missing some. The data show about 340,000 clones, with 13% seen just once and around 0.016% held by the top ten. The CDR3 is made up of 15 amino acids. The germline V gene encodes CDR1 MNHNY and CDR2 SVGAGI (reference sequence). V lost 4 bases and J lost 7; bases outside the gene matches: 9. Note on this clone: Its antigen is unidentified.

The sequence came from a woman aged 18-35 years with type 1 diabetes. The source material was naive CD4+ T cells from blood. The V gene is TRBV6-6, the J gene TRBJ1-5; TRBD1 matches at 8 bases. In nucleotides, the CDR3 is TGTGCCAGCAGTTTAAAGGGACAGGCCGTGCAGCCCCAGCATTTT. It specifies CASSLKGQAVQPQHF.